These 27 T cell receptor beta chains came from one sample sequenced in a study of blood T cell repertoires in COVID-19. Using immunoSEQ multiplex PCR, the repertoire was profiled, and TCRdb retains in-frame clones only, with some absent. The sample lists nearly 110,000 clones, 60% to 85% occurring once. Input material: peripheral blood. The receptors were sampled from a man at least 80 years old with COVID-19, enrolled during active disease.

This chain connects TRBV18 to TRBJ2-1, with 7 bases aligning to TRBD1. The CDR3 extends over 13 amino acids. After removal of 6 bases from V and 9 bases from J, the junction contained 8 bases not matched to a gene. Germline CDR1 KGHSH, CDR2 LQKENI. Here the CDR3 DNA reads TGTGCCAGCTCCTCCGGACAGGCATTTGAGCAGTTCTTC. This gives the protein CASSSGQAFEQFF.

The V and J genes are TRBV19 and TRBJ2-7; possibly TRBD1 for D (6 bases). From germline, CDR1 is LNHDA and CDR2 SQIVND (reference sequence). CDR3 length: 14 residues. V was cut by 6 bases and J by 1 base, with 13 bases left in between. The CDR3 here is CASRRTATSYEQYF. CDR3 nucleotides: TGTGCCAGTAGACGGACAGCGACGTCCTACGAGCAGTACTTC.

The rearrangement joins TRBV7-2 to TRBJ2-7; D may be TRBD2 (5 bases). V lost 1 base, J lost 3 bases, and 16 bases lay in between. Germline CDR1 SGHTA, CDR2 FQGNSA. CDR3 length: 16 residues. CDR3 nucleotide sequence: TGTGCCAGCAGCTTAGTAGGTGGGAGTAGTGTCTACGAGCAGTACTTC. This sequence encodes CASSLVGGSSVYEQYF.

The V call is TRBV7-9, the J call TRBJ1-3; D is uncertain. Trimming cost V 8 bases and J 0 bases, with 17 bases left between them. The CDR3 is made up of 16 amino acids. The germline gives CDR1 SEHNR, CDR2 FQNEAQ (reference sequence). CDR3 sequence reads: CASGGGGTFSGNTIYF. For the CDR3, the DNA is TGTGCCAGCGGTGGCGGCGGAACCTTCTCTGGAAACACCATATATTTT.

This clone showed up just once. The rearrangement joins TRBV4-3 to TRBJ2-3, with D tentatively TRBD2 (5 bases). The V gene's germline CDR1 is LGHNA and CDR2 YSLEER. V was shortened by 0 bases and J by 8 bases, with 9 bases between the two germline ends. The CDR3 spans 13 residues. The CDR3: CASSQERAGTQYF. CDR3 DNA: TGCGCCAGCAGCCAAGAGAGGGCGGGTACGCAGTATTTT.

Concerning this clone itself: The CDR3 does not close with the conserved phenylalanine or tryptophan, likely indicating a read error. In nucleotides, the CDR3 is TGTGCCAGCAGCTTAGGTGGGACAGAGTACTACGAGCAGTACCTC. It specifies CASSLGGTEYYEQYL. This rearrangement joins TRBV7-6 to TRBJ2-7, with 7 bases identical to TRBD1. From germline, CDR1 is SGHVS and CDR2 FNYEAQ. Losses at the gene ends were 1 base for V and 3 bases for J; bases not matched to a gene: 6. CDR3 length: 15 amino acids.

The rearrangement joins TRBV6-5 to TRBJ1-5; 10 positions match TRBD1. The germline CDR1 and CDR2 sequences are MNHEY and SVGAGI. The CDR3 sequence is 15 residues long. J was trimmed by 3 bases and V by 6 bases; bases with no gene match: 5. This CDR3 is CASSSGQGDNQPQHF. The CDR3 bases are TGTGCCAGCAGCTCCGGACAGGGGGACAATCAGCCCCAGCATTTT.

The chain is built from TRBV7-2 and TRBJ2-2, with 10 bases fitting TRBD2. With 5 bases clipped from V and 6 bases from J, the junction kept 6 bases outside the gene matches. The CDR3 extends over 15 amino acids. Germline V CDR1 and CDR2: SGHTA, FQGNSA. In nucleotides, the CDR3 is TGTGCCAGCAGCACGGGACTAGCGAGGCCCGGGGAGCTGTTTTTT. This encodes CASSTGLARPGELFF. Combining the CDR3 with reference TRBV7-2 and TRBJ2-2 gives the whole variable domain GAGVSQSPSNKVTEKGKDVELRCDPISGHTALYWYRQSLGQGLEFLIYFQGNSAPDKSGLPSDRFSAERTGGSVSTLTIQRTQQEDSAVYLCASSTGLARPGELFFGEGSRLTVL.

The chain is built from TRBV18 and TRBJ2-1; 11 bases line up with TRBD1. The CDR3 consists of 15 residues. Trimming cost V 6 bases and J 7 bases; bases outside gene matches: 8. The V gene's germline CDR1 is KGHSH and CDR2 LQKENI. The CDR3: CASSLRDRGGNEQFF. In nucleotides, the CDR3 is TGTGCCAGCTCGCTCCGGGACAGGGGGGGGAATGAGCAGTTCTTC.

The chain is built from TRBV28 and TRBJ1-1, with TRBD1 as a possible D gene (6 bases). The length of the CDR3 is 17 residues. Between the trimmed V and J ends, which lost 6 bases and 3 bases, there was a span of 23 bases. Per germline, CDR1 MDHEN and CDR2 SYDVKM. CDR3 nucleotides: TGTGCCAGCAGCCATCTTCTCAGCGGGGGCGCGGACACTGAAGCTTTCTTT. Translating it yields CASSHLLSGGADTEAFF. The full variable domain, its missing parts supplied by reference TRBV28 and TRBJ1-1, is DVKVTQSSRYLVKRTGEKVFLECVQDMDHENMFWYRQDPGLGLRLIYFSYDVKMKEKGDIPEGYSVSREKKERFSLILESASTNQTSMYLCASSHLLSGGADTEAFFGQGTRLTVV.

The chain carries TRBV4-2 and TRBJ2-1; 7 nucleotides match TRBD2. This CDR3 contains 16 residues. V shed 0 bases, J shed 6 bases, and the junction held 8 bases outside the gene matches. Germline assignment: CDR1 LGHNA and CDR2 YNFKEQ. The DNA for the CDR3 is TGTGCCAGCAGCCAAGAAATGAGACTAGCAACCAATGAGCAGTTCTTC. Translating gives CASSQEMRLATNEQFF.

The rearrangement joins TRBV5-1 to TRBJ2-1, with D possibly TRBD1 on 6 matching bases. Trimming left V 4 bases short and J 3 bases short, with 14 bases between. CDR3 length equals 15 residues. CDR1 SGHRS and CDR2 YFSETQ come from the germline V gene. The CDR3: CASSSRGEDYNEQFF. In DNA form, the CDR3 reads TGCGCCAGCAGCAGCAGGGGCGAGGACTACAATGAGCAGTTCTTC.

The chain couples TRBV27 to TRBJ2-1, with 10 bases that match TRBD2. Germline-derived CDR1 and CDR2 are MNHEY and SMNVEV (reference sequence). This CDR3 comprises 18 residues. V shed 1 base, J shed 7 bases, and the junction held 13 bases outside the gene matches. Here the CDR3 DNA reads TGTGCCAGCAGTTTATTAAGGAGTCTAGCGGGAGCCGGGAATGAGCAGTTCTTC. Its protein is CASSLLRSLAGAGNEQFF.

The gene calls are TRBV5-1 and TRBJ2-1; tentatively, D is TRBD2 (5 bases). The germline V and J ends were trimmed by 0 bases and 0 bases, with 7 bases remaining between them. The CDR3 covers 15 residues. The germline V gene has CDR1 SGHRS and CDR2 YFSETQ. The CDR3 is CASSLERTSYNEQFF. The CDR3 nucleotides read TGCGCCAGCAGCTTGGAGCGGACCTCCTACAATGAGCAGTTCTTC.

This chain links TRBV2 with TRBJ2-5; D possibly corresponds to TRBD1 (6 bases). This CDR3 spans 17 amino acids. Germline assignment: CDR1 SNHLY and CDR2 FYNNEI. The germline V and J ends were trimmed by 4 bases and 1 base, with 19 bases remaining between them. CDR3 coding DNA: TGTGCCAGCAGTGTTAATGACAGGCGCTCCCTCCAAGAGACCCAGTACTTC. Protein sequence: CASSVNDRRSLQETQYF.

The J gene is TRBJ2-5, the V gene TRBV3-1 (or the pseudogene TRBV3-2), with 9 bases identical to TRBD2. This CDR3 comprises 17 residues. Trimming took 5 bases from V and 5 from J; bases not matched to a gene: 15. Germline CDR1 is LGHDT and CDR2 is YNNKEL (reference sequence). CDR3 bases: TGTGCCAGCAGCTACCTCCGTAGCGGGAGAGGGACGGAGACCCAGTACTTC. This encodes CASSYLRSGRGTETQYF.

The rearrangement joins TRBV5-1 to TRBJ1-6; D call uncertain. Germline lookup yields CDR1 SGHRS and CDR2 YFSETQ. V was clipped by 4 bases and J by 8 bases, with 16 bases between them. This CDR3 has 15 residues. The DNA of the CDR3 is TGCGCCAGCAGCCCGGACGGCGGAGGTGATTCACCCCTCCACTTT. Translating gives CASSPDGGGDSPLHF.

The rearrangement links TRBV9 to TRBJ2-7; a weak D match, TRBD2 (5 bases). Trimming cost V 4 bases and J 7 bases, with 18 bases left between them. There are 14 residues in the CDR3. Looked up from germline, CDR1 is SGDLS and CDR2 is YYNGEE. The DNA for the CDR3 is TGTGCCAGCAGCCCGGTGGTCTCCCGAGGGGAGCAGTACTTC. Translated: CASSPVVSRGEQYF.

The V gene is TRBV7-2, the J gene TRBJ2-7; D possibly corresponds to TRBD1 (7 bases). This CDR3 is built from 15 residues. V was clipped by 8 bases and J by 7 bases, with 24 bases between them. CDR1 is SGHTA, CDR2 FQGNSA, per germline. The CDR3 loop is CASARGGQGVGEQYF. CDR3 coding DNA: TGTGCCAGCGCCCGAGGGGGGCAGGGGGTCGGGGAGCAGTACTTC.

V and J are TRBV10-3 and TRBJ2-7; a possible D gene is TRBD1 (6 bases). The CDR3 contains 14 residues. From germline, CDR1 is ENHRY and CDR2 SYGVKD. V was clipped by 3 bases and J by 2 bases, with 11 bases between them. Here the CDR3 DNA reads TGTGCCATCAGTGACCCGACAGGCCCCTACGAGCAGTACTTC. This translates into CAISDPTGPYEQYF.

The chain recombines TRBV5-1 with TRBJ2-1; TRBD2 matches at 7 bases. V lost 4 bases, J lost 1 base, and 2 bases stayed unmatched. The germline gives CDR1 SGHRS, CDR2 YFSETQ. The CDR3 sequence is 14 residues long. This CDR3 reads CASSQAGSYNEQFF. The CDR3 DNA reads TGCGCCAGCAGCCAAGCGGGGTCCTACAATGAGCAGTTCTTC.

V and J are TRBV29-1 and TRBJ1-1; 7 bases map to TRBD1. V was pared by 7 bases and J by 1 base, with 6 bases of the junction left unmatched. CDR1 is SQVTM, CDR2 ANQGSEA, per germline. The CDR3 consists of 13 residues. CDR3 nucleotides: TGCAGCGAACTAAGACAGGGGAACACTGAAGCTTTCTTT. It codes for CSELRQGNTEAFF.

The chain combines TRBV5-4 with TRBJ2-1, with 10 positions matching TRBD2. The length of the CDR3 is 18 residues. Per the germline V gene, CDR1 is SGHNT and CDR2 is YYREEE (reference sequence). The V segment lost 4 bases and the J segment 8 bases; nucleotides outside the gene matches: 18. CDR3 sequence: CASSLGRSSASGSYEQFF. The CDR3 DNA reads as TGTGCCAGCAGCCTCGGCAGGTCATCGGCTAGCGGGAGTTATGAGCAGTTCTTC.

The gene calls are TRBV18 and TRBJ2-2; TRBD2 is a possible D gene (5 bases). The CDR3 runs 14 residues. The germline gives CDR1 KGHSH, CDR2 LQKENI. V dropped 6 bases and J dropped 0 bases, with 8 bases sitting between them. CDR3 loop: CASSGDSNTGELFF. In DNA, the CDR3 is TGTGCCAGCTCGGGAGACTCGAACACCGGGGAGCTGTTTTTT.

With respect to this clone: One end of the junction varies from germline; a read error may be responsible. In DNA form, the CDR3 reads TGTGCCAGCAGCGAAACTAGCGGGAGGGAGCATTTT. It translates to CASSETSGREHF. The rearrangement uses TRBV9 and TRBJ2-3, with 13 bases that match TRBD2. In germline, CDR1 is SGDLS, CDR2 YYNGEE. The CDR3 spans 12 residues. Using reference TRBV9 and TRBJ2-3 for the parts outside the CDR3, the full variable domain is DSGVTQTPKHLITATGQRVTLRCSPRSGDLSVYWYQQSLDQGLQFLIQYYNGEERAKGNILERFSAQQFPDLHSELNLSSLELGDSALYFCASSETSGREHFGPGTRLTVL.

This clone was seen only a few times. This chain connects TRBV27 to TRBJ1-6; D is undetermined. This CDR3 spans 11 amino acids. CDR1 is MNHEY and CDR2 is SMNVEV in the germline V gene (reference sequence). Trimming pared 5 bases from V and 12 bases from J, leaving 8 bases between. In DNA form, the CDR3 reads TGTGCCAGCAGTCAACCGGGACCCCTCCACTTT. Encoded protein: CASSQPGPLHF.

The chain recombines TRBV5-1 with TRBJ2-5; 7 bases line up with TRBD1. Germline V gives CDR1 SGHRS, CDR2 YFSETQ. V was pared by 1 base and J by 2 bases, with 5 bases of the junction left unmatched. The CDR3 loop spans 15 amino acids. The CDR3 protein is CASSLLGTAQETQYF. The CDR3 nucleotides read TGCGCCAGCAGCTTGCTTGGGACAGCTCAAGAGACCCAGTACTTC.